These 17 T cell receptor beta chains originate from one sample sequenced in a study of PD-1 blockade in classical Hodgkin lymphoma. The method was immunoSEQ multiplex PCR; TCRdb's version includes in-frame clones alone and lacks a portion of them. This sample carries 2,500 to 3,500 clones, roughly 65% of them seen once, and the ten largest clones take roughly 34%. Each patient experienced a relapse that followed autologous stem cell transplantation, and brentuximab vedotin exposure varied. Investigators obtained CD8+ T cells from thawed PBMCs by magnetic negative selection. The sequences come from CD8+ T cells from blood, collected at baseline. All receptors come from a human donor with classical Hodgkin lymphoma.

This clone was seen more than once but under ten times. The chain recombines TRBV7-6 with TRBJ1-1; unclear D gene. The CDR3 loop spans 13 amino acids. V gave up 4 bases and J gave up 3 bases, with 9 bases separating them. Germline V gene sequence: CDR1 SGHVS, CDR2 FNYEAQ. CDR3 nucleotide sequence: TGTGCCAGCAGCTCCAGCGCGTACACTGAAGCTTTCTTT. Its translation is CASSSSAYTEAFF. Supplemented by reference TRBV7-6 and TRBJ1-1, the full variable domain reads GAGVSQSPRYKVTKRGQDVALRCDPISGHVSLYWYRQALGQGPEFLTYFNYEAQQDKSGLPNDRFSAERPEGSISTLTIQRTEQRDSAMYRCASSSSAYTEAFFGQGTRLTVV.

The chain is built from TRBV6-9 and TRBJ2-7; D possibly uses TRBD1 or TRBD2 (5 bases each). CDR3 length: 12 residues. The germline V gene encodes CDR1 MNHGY and CDR2 SVAAGI. Trimming shortened V by 3 bases and J by 7 bases, and 10 bases separated the two germline ends. CDR3: CASSYSGGEQYF. The CDR3 nucleotides are TGTGCCAGCAGTTACTCTGGGGGAGAGCAGTACTTC.

Only one count was recorded for this clone. V is TRBV7-4 and J is TRBJ2-7; 8 bases are a match to TRBD2. J lost 1 base, V lost 5 bases, and 4 bases had no gene match. From germline, CDR1 is SGHVT and CDR2 SQSDAQ. The CDR3 is made up of 14 amino acids. The CDR3 DNA follows: TGTGCCAGCAGCCTTAGCGGGAATTCCTACGAGCAGTACTTC. Translating gives CASSLSGNSYEQYF.

V gene TRBV6-5 combines with J gene TRBJ1-6; 7 nucleotides align to TRBD1. Trimming cost V 0 bases and J 6 bases; bases outside gene matches: 2. The CDR3 runs to 15 residues. CDR1 and CDR2 from the germline V gene are MNHEY and SVGAGI. The CDR3: CASSYSAGGNSPLHF. In DNA form, the CDR3 reads TGTGCCAGCAGTTACTCGGCAGGGGGTAATTCACCCCTCCACTTT.

The rearrangement links TRBV11-1 to TRBJ2-2; 9 bases map to TRBD2. The CDR3 runs to 15 residues. CDR1 is SGHAT and CDR2 is FQDESV in the germline V gene (reference sequence). With V trimmed by 4 bases and J by 5 bases, 5 bases remained unmatched. CDR3 nucleotides: TGTGCCAGCAGCTACCAGACTAGCGGAACCGGGGAGCTGTTTTTT. Its protein product is CASSYQTSGTGELFF.

The chain is built from TRBV6-7 and TRBJ2-1; 12 bases are shared with TRBD2. TRBV6-7 has ORF status, its function being uncertain. With 7 bases clipped from V and 4 bases from J, the junction kept 14 bases outside the gene matches. This CDR3 region has 18 residues. The CDR3 sequence: CASISRLAGGKPYNEQFF. In nucleotides, the CDR3 is TGTGCCAGCATCTCCCGCCTAGCGGGAGGGAAGCCATACAATGAGCAGTTCTTC.

This chain connects TRBV9 to TRBJ2-2, with TRBD2 identical over 7 bases. Germline loops: CDR1 SGDLS, CDR2 YYNGEE. This CDR3 is 14 amino acids long. V trimming: 5 bases; J trimming: 0 bases; junction bases outside the gene matches: 1. The CDR3, as DNA: TGTGCCAGCAGGGGGACTACGAACACCGGGGAGCTGTTTTTT. Protein sequence: CASRGTTNTGELFF.

V gene TRBV21-1 combines with J gene TRBJ1-2. TRBV21-1 is recorded as a pseudogene. The CDR3 loop spans 16 amino acids. The CDR3 sequence: CASSKEVGGLNYGYTF. CDR3 bases: TGTGCCAGCAGCAAAGAGGTCGGGGGCCTAAACTATGGCTACACCTTC.

The CDR3: CASSAYSGERADEQFF. The DNA for the CDR3 is TGTGCCAGCAGCGCGTATAGCGGGGAGAGGGCCGATGAGCAGTTCTTC. The V gene is TRBV9, the J gene TRBJ2-1, with 8 bases aligning to TRBD2. The ends lost 3 bases at V and 8 bases at J; junction bases unmatched: 13. From germline, CDR1 is SGDLS and CDR2 YYNGEE. This CDR3 spans 16 amino acids.

This chain joins TRBV4-1 and TRBJ1-2, with D possibly matching TRBD1 (6 bases). This CDR3 contains 14 residues. Trimming pared 1 base from V and 6 bases from J, leaving 12 bases between. Germline V gene lookup returns CDR1 MGHRA and CDR2 YSYEKL. The CDR3 DNA is TGCGCCAGCAGCCAAGCCGGGGGCGCGGATGGCTACACCTTC. Its protein product is CASSQAGGADGYTF.

In this sample, this clone turned up a few times. The chain joins TRBV5-4 to TRBJ2-1, with 13 bases aligning to TRBD2. V was clipped by 3 bases and J by 6 bases; unmatched bases: 9. The CDR3 extends over 17 amino acids. CDR1 SGHNT and CDR2 YYREEE come from the germline V gene (reference sequence). The CDR3 DNA reads as TGTGCCAGCAGCTCGACCGCGACTAGCGGGAGGAGCAATGAGCAGTTCTTC. It translates to CASSSTATSGRSNEQFF.

This chain uses TRBV6-6 with TRBJ1-2; 9 bases are shared with TRBD1. CDR3 length: 16 residues. Unmatched junction bases numbered 5, after V lost 2 bases and J lost 1 base. Germline-derived CDR1 and CDR2 are MNHNY and SVGAGI (reference sequence). The CDR3 loop reads CASSYTGTGNNYGYTF. Here the CDR3 DNA reads TGTGCCAGCAGTTACACAGGGACAGGGAATAACTATGGCTACACCTTC.

This clone was detected a few times. The chain couples TRBV6-1 to TRBJ2-7; D is unclear. The CDR3 spans 16 residues. Germline lookup yields CDR1 MNHNS and CDR2 SASEGT. V dropped 2 bases and J dropped 0 bases, with 14 bases sitting between them. CDR3 sequence reads: CASSESAVLTSYEQYF. DNA for the CDR3: TGTGCCAGCAGTGAATCCGCGGTCCTCACCTCCTACGAGCAGTACTTC.

The chain recombines TRBV5-6 with TRBJ2-7, with 10 bases fitting TRBD2. There are 15 residues in the CDR3. CDR1 and CDR2 from the germline V gene are SGHDT and YYEEEE. V trimming: 1 base; J trimming: 2 bases; junction bases outside the gene matches: 3. CDR3 in DNA: TGTGCCAGCAGCTTGACTAGCGGGGTCGCCTACGAGCAGTACTTC. Its translation is CASSLTSGVAYEQYF.

This clone was counted between two and nine times. The rearrangement joins TRBV6-1 to TRBJ1-1; tentative D call: TRBD1 (6 bases). This CDR3 has 15 amino acids. Germline CDR1 MNHNS, CDR2 SASEGT. Trimming took 2 bases from V and 6 from J, leaving 16 bases between them. CDR3 region: CASSERDTKKSEAFF. In DNA form, the CDR3 reads TGTGCCAGCAGTGAACGGGACACTAAGAAGTCTGAAGCTTTCTTT.

This clone has a single count. This chain connects TRBV13 to TRBJ2-7, with TRBD2 matching over 8 bases. V lost 3 bases, J lost 3 bases, and 10 bases stayed unmatched. The CDR3 spans 16 residues. Germline CDR1 is PRHDT and CDR2 is FYEKMQ (reference sequence). CDR3 sequence (DNA): TGTGCCAGCAGCTTGATGGCTAGCGGGCTCGTCTACGAGCAGTACTTC. It codes for CASSLMASGLVYEQYF.

The CDR3 reads CASSEGSYYEQYF. The CDR3 bases are TGTGCCAGCAGTGAGGGCAGTTACTACGAGCAGTACTTC. The chain joins TRBV6-1 to TRBJ2-7, with no clear D. There are 13 residues in the CDR3. Germline-derived CDR1 and CDR2 are MNHNS and SASEGT. V lost 3 bases and J 3 bases, leaving 9 bases between the germline ends.